This T cell receptor beta chain is drawn from a study of graft-versus-host responses after intestinal transplantation. In the study overall: Each transplant was multivisceral, liver-intestinal, or isolated intestinal.

Findings of the study overall: The presence of high graft-versus-host to host-versus-graft clonal ratios in allografts characterized patients with graft-donor T cell macrochimerism. GvH clones surfaced in recipient marrow, some emerging earlier in ileum or blood.

Measured with immunoSEQ multiplex PCR; TCRdb has only the in-frame clones, and not every one. The sample holds about 120,000 clones, about 95% seen once. With respect to this clone: What it recognizes is unknown.

Trimming left V 4 bases short and J 3 bases short, with 7 bases between. The CDR3 has 13 amino acids. CDR1 and CDR2 from the germline V gene are SGHTA and FQGNSA. The rearrangement uses TRBV7-2 and TRBJ2-1; D perhaps matches TRBD2 (5 bases). The specimen was unstimulated CD8+ T cells sorted from spleen or lymph node cells, collected before intestinal transplant. The receptor was isolated from a human donor who received an intestinal transplant. The CDR3 sequence is CASSSRDYNEQFF. The DNA of the CDR3 is TGTGCCAGCAGCTCCCGGGACTACAATGAGCAGTTCTTC.